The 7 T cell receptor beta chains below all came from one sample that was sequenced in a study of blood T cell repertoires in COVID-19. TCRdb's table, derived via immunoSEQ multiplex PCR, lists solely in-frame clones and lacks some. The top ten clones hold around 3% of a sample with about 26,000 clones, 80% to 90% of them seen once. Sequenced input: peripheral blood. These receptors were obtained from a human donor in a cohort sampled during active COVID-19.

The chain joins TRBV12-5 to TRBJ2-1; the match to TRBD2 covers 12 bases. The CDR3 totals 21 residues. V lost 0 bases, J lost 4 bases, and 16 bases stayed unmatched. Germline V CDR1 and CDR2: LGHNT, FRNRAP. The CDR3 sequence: CASGLVLLRLAGGGRYNEQFF. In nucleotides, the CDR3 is TGTGCTAGTGGTTTGGTACTTCTCCGGCTAGCGGGGGGGGGAAGGTACAATGAGCAGTTCTTC. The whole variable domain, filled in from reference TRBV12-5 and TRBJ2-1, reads DARVTQTPRHKVTEMGQEVTMRCQPILGHNTVFWYRQTMMQGLELLAYFRNRAPLDDSGMPKDRFSAEMPDATLATLKIQPSEPRDSAVYFCASGLVLLRLAGGGRYNEQFFGPGTRLTVL.

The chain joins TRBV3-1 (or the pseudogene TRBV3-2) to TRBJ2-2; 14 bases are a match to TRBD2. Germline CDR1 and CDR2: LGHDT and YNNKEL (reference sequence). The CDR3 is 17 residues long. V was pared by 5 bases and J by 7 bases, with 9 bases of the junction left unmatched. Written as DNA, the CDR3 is TGTGCCAGCAGCAGATCAGGGGGGACTAGCGGGAGCGGGGAGCTGTTTTTT. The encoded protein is CASSRSGGTSGSGELFF.

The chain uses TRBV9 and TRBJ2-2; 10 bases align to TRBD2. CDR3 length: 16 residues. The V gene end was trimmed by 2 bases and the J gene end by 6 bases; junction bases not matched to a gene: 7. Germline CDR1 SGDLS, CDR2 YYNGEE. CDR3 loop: CASSVSGGLLAGELFF. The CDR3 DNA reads TGTGCCAGCAGCGTTAGCGGGGGGCTTCTTGCCGGGGAGCTGTTTTTT.

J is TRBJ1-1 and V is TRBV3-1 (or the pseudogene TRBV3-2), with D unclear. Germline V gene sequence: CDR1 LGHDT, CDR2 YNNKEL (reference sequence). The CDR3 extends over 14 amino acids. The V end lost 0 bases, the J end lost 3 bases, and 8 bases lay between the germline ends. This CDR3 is CASSQERRDTEAFF. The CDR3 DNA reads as TGTGCCAGCAGCCAAGAGAGGAGGGACACTGAAGCTTTCTTT.

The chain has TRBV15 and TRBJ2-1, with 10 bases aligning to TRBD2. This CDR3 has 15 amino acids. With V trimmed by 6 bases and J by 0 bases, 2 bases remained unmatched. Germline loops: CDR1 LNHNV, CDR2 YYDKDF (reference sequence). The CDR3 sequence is CATRERGGSYNEQFF. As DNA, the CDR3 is TGTGCCACCAGAGAGCGGGGGGGCTCCTACAATGAGCAGTTCTTC.

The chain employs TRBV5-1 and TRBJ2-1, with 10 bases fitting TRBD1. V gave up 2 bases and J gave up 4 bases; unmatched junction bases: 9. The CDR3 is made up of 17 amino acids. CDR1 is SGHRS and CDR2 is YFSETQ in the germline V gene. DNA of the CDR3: TGCGCCAGCAGCTTCGAAGGAGGGACAGGGGCGTACAATGAGCAGTTCTTC. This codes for CASSFEGGTGAYNEQFF. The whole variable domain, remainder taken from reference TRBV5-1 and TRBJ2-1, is KAGVTQTPRYLIKTRGQQVTLSCSPISGHRSVSWYQQTPGQGLQFLFEYFSETQRNKGNFPGRFSGRQFSNSRSEMNVSTLELGDSALYLCASSFEGGTGAYNEQFFGPGTRLTVL.

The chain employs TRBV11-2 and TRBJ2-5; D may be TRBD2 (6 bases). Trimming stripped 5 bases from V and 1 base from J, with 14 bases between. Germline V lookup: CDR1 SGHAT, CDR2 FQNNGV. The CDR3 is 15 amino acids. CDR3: CASSPQGLIQETQYF. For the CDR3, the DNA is TGTGCCAGCAGCCCCCAGGGACTTATCCAAGAGACCCAGTACTTC.